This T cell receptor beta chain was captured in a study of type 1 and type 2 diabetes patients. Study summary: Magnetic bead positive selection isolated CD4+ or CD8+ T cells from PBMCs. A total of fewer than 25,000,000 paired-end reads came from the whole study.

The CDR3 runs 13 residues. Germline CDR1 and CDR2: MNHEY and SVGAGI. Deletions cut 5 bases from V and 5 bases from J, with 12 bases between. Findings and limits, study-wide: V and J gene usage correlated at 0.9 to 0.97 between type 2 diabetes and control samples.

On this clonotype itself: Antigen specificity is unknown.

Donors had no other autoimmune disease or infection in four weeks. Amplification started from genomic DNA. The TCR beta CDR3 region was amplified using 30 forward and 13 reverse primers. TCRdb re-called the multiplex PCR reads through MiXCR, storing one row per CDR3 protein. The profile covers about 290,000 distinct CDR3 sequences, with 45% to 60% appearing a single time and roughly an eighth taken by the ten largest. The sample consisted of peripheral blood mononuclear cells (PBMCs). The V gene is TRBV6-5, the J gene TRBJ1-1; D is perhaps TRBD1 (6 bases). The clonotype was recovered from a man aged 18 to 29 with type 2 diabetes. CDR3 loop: CASSEGRGTEAFF. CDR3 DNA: TGTGCCAGCAGTGAAGGAAGGGGGACTGAAGCTTTCTTT.